Following are 18 T cell receptor beta chains from one sample sequenced in a study of T cell changes during pregnancy in multiple sclerosis. Sequenced by immunoSEQ multiplex PCR; TCRdb stores in-frame clones only, minus some. The table shows some 93,000 clones, with 90% to 95% occurring only once. The material sequenced was peripheral blood, taken after pregnancy. The receptors shown here come from a female donor in good health, enrolled as a control in a pregnancy study.

The CDR3 bases are TGTGCCAGCAGTGGTTACAGGGGCAATCAGCCCCAGCATTTT. This translates into CASSGYRGNQPQHF. This rearrangement joins TRBV2 to TRBJ1-5; D perhaps matches TRBD1 (6 bases). CDR1 and CDR2 (germline): SNHLY, FYNNEI. The CDR3 has 14 amino acids. Between the trimmed V and J ends, which lost 4 bases and 2 bases, there was a span of 9 bases.

This chain links TRBV5-5 with TRBJ1-5, with TRBD1 as a possible D gene (6 bases). This CDR3 contains 15 residues. Germline V CDR1 and CDR2: SGHKS, YYEKEE (reference sequence). V was trimmed by 5 bases and J by 7 bases, leaving 19 bases between them. The CDR3 sequence: CASRPTGTSKQPQHF. The CDR3 nucleotides are TGTGCCAGCAGACCTACCGGGACATCTAAACAGCCCCAGCATTTT.

The chain links TRBV21-1 to TRBJ2-3; the table's D call, TRBD1, has no DNA check behind it. TRBV21-1 is a pseudogene segment. The CDR3 length is 14 residues. The CDR3: CASIPRGRTDTQYF. In nucleotides, the CDR3 is TGTGCCAGCATCCCCAGGGGGCGCACAGATACGCAGTATTTT.

The chain joins TRBV28 to TRBJ1-3; D remains ambiguous. V dropped 1 base and J dropped 1 base, with 5 bases sitting between them. Germline assignment: CDR1 MDHEN and CDR2 SYDVKM. This CDR3 spans 14 amino acids. CDR3 bases: TGTGCCAGCAGTTTATCGGGTTCTGGAAACACCATATATTTT. Translated: CASSLSGSGNTIYF.

The V gene is TRBV5-6, the J gene TRBJ1-4; D gene unclear. The CDR3 extends over 13 amino acids. CDR1 is SGHDT and CDR2 is YYEEEE in the germline V gene. V was trimmed by 4 bases and J by 4 bases, leaving 8 bases between them. The CDR3 DNA is TGTGCCAGCAGCCCCGGGAATAATGAAAAACTGTTTTTT. This codes for CASSPGNNEKLFF.

The gene calls are TRBV4-2 and TRBJ2-2; D is perhaps TRBD2 (5 bases). Germline V gene data show CDR1 as LGHNA and CDR2 as YNFKEQ. The CDR3 is 17 amino acids. The germline V and J ends were trimmed by 0 bases and 1 base, with 12 bases remaining between them. The DNA for the CDR3 is TGTGCCAGCAGCCAAGATTATCGCGGGTTGAACACCGGGGAGCTGTTTTTT. It yields the protein CASSQDYRGLNTGELFF.

This clone was picked up one time. The chain employs TRBV9 and TRBJ1-6, with 7 bases aligning to TRBD1. There are 15 residues in the CDR3. Germline assignment: CDR1 SGDLS and CDR2 YYNGEE. The J segment lost 7 bases and the V segment lost 0 bases, leaving 4 bases of the junction unmatched. The CDR3 bases are TGTGCCAGCAGCGTAGGGGGACAGACGAATTCACCCCTCCACTTT. Amino acid sequence: CASSVGGQTNSPLHF.

This chain connects TRBV5-8 to TRBJ2-1, with D hard to call. Germline V gene lookup returns CDR1 SGHTS and CDR2 YDEGEE. The CDR3 sequence is 15 residues long. Trimming left V 2 bases short and J 0 bases short, with 9 bases between. CDR3: CASSLKPSSYNEQFF. As DNA, the CDR3 is TGTGCCAGCAGCTTAAAACCTAGCTCCTACAATGAGCAGTTCTTC.

The genes are TRBV7-9 and TRBJ2-3; tentatively, D is TRBD1 (5 bases). The CDR3 consists of 13 residues. Trimming shortened V by 6 bases and J by 4 bases, and 11 bases separated the two germline ends. In germline, CDR1 is SEHNR, CDR2 FQNEAQ (reference sequence). CDR3 amino acids: CASSDLGPDTQYF. CDR3 nucleotides: TGTGCCAGCAGTGACCTGGGGCCAGATACGCAGTATTTT. Using reference TRBV7-9 and TRBJ2-3 for the parts outside the CDR3, the full variable domain is DTGVSQNPRHKITKRGQNVTFRCDPISEHNRLYWYRQTLGQGPEFLTYFQNEAQLEKSRLLSDRFSAERPKGSFSTLEIQRTEQGDSAMYLCASSDLGPDTQYFGPGTRLTVL.

The chain links TRBV7-2 to TRBJ1-1; D unresolved. Germline V gene sequence: CDR1 SGHTA, CDR2 FQGNSA. V was trimmed by 2 bases and J by 1 base, leaving 5 bases between them. The CDR3 length is 13 residues. CDR3 loop: CASSLIRNTEAFF. In nucleotides, the CDR3 is TGTGCCAGCAGCTTAATTCGGAACACTGAAGCTTTCTTT.

The chain's CDR3 is CASSVGQGLSYGYTF. The DNA of the CDR3 is TGTGCCAGTAGTGTGGGACAGGGTCTTTCATATGGCTACACCTTC. The rearrangement uses TRBV19 and TRBJ1-2; 9 nucleotides match TRBD1. The CDR3 runs 15 residues. Germline assignment: CDR1 LNHDA and CDR2 SQIVND (reference sequence). Trimming cost V 5 bases and J 5 bases; bases outside gene matches: 9.

The rearrangement uses TRBV6-5 and TRBJ1-2, with D perhaps matching TRBD1 (6 bases). The V end lost 6 bases, the J end lost 7 bases, and 21 bases lay between the germline ends. CDR3 size: 15 residues. Per the germline V gene, CDR1 is MNHEY and CDR2 is SVGAGI. The CDR3 protein is CASRQSQGQASGYTF. In DNA, the CDR3 is TGTGCCAGCAGACAATCACAGGGTCAGGCTTCTGGCTACACCTTC.

The chain employs TRBV5-6 and TRBJ2-1; a possible D gene is TRBD1 (6 bases). Trimming took off 0 bases at V and 8 bases at J, with 12 bases between the two ends. The CDR3 contains 14 residues. CDR1 and CDR2 from the germline V gene are SGHDT and YYEEEE. CDR3 protein: CASSLAGAVDEQFF. The DNA for the CDR3 is TGTGCCAGCAGCTTGGCAGGGGCGGTCGATGAGCAGTTCTTC. Full variable domain (rest looked up from reference TRBV5-6 and TRBJ2-1): DAGVTQSPTHLIKTRGQQVTLRCSPKSGHDTVSWYQQALGQGPQFIFQYYEEEERQRGNFPDRFSGHQFPNYSSELNVNALLLGDSALYLCASSLAGAVDEQFFGPGTRLTVL.

The chain employs TRBV28 and TRBJ2-7; D call uncertain. The ends were cut back, 6 bases at V and 7 bases at J, with 10 bases in the middle. The CDR3 sequence is 11 residues long. Germline CDR1 is MDHEN and CDR2 is SYDVKM. The CDR3: CASSLTGEQYF. The CDR3 DNA reads as TGTGCCAGCAGCCTTACCGGGGAGCAGTACTTC.

V gene TRBV4-1 combines with J gene TRBJ2-2, with TRBD2 identical over 8 bases. In germline, CDR1 is MGHRA, CDR2 YSYEKL. This CDR3 contains 16 residues. J gave up 8 bases and V 0 bases, and 8 bases lay outside the gene matches. The CDR3 DNA reads as TGCGCCAGCAGCCAAGATAGAATGGAGCGGGGGGGGGAGCTGTTTTTT. It is translated as CASSQDRMERGGELFF.

The chain carries TRBV7-6 and TRBJ2-1; the D gene is possibly TRBD1 (5 bases). Germline CDR1 reads SGHVS; CDR2 reads FNYEAQ. This CDR3 comprises 15 residues. Trimming left V 5 bases short and J 5 bases short, with 16 bases between. The DNA of the CDR3 is TGTGCCAGCAGCCCTACAGAACCAGGGCACAATGAGCAGTTCTTC. It translates to CASSPTEPGHNEQFF.

The chain uses TRBV29-1 and TRBJ1-2; a weak D match, TRBD1 (6 bases). The germline V gene encodes CDR1 SQVTM and CDR2 ANQGSEA. The CDR3 spans 11 residues. Trimming left V 4 bases short and J 4 bases short, with 7 bases between. CDR3 coding DNA: TGCAGCGTTGCACAGGGCTATGGCTACACCTTC. Its protein is CSVAQGYGYTF. The full variable domain, with the rest looked up from reference TRBV29-1 and TRBJ1-2, is SAVISQKPSRDICQRGTSLTIQCQVDSQVTMMFWYRQQPGQSLTLIATANQGSEATYESGFVIDKFPISRPNLTFSTLTVSNMSPEDSSIYLCSVAQGYGYTFGSGTRLTVV.

The chain combines TRBV18 with TRBJ1-1; the D is unclear. Between the trimmed V and J ends, which lost 5 bases and 6 bases, there was a span of 22 bases. This CDR3 is 16 amino acids long. The V gene's germline CDR1 is KGHSH and CDR2 LQKENI. The CDR3 loop is CASSTGLGGMGSEAFF. In nucleotides, the CDR3 is TGTGCCAGCTCAACTGGTCTTGGAGGCATGGGGTCTGAAGCTTTCTTT.